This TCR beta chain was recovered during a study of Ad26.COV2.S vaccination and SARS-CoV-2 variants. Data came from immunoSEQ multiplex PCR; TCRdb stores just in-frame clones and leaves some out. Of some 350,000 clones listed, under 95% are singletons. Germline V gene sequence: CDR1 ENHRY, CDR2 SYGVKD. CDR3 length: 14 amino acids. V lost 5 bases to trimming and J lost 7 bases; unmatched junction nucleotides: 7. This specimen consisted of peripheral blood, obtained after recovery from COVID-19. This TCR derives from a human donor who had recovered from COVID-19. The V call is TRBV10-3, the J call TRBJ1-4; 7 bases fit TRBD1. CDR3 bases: TGTGCCATCAGTTCCTTCCAGGGGGGTGAAAAACTGTTTTTT. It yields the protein CAISSFQGGEKLFF.